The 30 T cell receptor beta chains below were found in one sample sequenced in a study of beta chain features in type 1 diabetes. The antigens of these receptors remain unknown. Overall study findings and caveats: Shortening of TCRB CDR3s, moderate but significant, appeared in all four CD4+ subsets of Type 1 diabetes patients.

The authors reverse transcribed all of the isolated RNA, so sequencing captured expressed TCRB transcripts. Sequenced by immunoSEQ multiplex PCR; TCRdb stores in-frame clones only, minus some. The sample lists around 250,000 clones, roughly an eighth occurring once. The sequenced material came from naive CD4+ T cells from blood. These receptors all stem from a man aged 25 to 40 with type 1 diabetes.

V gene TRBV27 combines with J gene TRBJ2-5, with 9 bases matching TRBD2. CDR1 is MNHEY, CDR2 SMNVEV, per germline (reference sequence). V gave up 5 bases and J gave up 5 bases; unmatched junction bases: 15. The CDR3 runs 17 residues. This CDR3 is CASSLAGLREGLETQYF. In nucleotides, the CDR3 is TGTGCCAGCAGTCTGGCAGGACTGCGGGAGGGCTTGGAGACCCAGTACTTC.

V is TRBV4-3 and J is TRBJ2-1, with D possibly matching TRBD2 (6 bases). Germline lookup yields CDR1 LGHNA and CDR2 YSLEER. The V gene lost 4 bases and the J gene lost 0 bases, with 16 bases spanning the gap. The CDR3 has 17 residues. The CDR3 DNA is TGCGCCAGCAGCCCAAGTGGTAGCGGAAGCTCCTACAATGAGCAGTTCTTC. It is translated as CASSPSGSGSSYNEQFF.

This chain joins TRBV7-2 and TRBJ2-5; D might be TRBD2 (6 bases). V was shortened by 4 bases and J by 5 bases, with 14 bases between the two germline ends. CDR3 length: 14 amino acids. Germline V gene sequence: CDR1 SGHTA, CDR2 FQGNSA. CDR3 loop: CASSSPGVWETQYF. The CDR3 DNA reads TGTGCCAGCAGCTCTCCGGGGGTCTGGGAGACCCAGTACTTC.

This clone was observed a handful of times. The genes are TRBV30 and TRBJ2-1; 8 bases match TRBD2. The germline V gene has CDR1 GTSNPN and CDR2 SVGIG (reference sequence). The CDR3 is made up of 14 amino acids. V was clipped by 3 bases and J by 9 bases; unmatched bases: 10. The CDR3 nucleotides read TGTGCCTGGAGCGAAGCGGGAGTGGTCGGTGAGCAGTTCTTC. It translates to CAWSEAGVVGEQFF.

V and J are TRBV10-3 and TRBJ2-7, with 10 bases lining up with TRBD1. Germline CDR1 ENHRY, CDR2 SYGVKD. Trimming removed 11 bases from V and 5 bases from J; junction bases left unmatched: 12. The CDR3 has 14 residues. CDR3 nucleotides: TGTGCCTCATCAAGGGGGGACAGGGGAAACGAGCAGTACTTC. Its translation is CASSRGDRGNEQYF.

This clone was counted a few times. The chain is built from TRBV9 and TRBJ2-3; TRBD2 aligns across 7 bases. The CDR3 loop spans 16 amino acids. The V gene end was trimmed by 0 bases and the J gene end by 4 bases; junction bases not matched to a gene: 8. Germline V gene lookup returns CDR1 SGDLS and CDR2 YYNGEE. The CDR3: CASSVVGSGSADTQYF. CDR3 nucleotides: TGTGCCAGCAGCGTAGTGGGTAGCGGGTCCGCAGATACGCAGTATTTT.

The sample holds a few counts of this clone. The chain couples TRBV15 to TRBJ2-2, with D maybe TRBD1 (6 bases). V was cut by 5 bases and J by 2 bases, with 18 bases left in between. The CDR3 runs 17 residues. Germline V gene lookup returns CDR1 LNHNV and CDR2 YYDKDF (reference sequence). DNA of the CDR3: TGTGCCACCAGCGAGGCGGCACAGGGCCTTAACACCGGGGAGCTGTTTTTT. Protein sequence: CATSEAAQGLNTGELFF.

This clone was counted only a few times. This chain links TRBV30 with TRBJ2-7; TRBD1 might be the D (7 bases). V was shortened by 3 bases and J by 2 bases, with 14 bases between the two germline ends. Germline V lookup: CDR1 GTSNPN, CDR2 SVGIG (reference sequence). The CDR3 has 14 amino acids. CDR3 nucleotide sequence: TGTGCCTGGAGCATGGGCAGGGGGGCCTACGAGCAGTACTTC. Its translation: CAWSMGRGAYEQYF.

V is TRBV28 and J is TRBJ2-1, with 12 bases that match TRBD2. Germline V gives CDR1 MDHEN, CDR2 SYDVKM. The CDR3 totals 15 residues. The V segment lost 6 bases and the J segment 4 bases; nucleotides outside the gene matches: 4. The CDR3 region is CASRTGLAGYNEQFF. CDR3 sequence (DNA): TGTGCCAGCAGAACCGGACTAGCGGGATACAATGAGCAGTTCTTC.

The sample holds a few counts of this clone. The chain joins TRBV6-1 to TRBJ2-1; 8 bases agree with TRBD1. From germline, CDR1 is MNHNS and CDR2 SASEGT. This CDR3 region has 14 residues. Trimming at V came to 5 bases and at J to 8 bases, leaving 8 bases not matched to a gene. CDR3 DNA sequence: TGTGCCAGCAGTCCCGGGACAGGAAACGATGAGCAGTTCTTC. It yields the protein CASSPGTGNDEQFF.

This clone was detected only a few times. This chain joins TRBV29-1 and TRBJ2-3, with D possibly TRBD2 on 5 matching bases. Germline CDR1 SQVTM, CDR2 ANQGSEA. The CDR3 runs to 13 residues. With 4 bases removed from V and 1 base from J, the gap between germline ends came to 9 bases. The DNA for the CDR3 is TGCAGCGTTGTTGAGGGTGGCACAGATACGCAGTATTTT. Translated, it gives CSVVEGGTDTQYF.

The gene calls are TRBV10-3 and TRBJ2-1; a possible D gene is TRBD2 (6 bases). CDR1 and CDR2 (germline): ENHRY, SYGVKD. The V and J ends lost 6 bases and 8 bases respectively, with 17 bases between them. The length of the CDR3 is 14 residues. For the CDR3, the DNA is TGTGCCATCAGGGCTAGCGTGGAGGGCGATGAGCAGTTCTTC. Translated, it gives CAIRASVEGDEQFF.

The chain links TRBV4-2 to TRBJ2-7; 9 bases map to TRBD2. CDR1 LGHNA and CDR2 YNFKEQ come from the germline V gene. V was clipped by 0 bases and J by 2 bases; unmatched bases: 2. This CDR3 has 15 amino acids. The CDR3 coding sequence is TGTGCCAGCAGCCAAGAACTAGCGGGCCCCTACGAGCAGTACTTC. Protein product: CASSQELAGPYEQYF.

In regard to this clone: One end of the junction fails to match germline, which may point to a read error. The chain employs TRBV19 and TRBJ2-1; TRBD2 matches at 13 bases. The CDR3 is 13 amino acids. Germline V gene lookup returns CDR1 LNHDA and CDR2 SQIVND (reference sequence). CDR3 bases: TGTGCCAGTAGTCCATCACTAGCGGGAGGGCTGATCTTC. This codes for CASSPSLAGGLIF.

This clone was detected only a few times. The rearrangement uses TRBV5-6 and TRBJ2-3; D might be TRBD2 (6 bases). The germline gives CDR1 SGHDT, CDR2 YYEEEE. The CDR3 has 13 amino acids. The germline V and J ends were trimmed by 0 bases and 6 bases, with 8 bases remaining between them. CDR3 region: CASSLGEVDTQYF. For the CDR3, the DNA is TGTGCCAGCAGCTTGGGGGAGGTGGATACGCAGTATTTT.

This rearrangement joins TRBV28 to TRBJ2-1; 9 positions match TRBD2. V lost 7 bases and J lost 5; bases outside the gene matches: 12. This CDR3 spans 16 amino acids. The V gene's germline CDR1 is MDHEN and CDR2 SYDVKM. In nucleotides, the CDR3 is TGTGCCAGCATAAATCCTCGTAGCGGGAGTAACAATGAGCAGTTCTTC. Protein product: CASINPRSGSNNEQFF.

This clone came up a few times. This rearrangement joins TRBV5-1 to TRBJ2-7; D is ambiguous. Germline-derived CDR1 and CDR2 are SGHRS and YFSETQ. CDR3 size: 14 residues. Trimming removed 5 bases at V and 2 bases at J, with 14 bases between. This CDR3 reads CASSISAATYEQYF. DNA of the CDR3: TGCGCCAGCAGTATTTCCGCAGCGACCTACGAGCAGTACTTC.

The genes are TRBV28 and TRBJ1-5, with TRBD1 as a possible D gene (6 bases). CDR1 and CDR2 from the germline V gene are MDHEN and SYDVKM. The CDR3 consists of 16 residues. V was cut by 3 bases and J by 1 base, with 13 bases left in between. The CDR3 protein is CASSLIDRLSNQPQHF. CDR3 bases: TGTGCCAGCAGTTTGATAGACAGGCTGAGCAATCAGCCCCAGCATTTT.

Written as DNA, the CDR3 is TGCAGTGCAAGCCGATCCTACGAGCAGTACTTC. Translating gives CSASRSYEQYF. The chain has TRBV20-1 and TRBJ2-7; D is uncertain. This CDR3 spans 11 amino acids. Between the trimmed V and J ends, which lost 6 bases and 1 base, there was a span of 7 bases. CDR1 is DFQATT, CDR2 SNEGSKA, per germline (reference sequence).

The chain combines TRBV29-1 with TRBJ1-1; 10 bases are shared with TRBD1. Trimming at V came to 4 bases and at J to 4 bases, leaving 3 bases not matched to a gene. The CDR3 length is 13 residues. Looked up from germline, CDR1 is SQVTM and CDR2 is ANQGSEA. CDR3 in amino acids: CSVVWTGGTEAFF. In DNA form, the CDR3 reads TGCAGCGTTGTTTGGACAGGGGGCACTGAAGCTTTCTTT.

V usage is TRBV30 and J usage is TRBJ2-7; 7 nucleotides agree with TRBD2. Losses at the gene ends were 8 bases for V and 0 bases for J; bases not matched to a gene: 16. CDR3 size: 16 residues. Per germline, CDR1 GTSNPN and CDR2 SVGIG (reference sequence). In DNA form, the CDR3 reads TGTGCCGGAGAAGGTTTTAGGGAGGGGAGCTCCTACGAGCAGTACTTC. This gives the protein CAGEGFREGSSYEQYF.

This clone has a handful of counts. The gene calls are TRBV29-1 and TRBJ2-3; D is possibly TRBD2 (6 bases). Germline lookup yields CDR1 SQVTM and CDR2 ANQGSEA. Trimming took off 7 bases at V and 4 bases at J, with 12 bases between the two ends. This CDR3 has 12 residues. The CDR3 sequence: CSGGTASDTQYF. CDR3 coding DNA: TGCAGCGGAGGGACTGCCTCAGATACGCAGTATTTT.

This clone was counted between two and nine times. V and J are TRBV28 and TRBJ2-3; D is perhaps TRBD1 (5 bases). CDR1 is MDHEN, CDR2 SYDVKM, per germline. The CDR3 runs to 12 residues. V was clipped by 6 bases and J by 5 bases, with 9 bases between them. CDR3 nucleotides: TGTGCCAGCAGACAACAGGTAGATACGCAGTATTTT. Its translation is CASRQQVDTQYF.

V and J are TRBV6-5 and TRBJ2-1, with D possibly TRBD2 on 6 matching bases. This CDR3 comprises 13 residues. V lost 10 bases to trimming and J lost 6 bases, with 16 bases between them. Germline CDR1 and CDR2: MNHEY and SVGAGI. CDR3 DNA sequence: TGTGCCATAAGAACTAGCCGTAGCAATGAGCAGTTCTTC. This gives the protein CAIRTSRSNEQFF.

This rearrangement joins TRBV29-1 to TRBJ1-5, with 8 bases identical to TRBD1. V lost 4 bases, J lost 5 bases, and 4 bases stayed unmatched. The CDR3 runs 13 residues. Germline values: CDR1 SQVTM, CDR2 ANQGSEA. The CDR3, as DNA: TGCAGCGTTGCGGACAGGGTCGATCAGCCCCAGCATTTT. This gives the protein CSVADRVDQPQHF.

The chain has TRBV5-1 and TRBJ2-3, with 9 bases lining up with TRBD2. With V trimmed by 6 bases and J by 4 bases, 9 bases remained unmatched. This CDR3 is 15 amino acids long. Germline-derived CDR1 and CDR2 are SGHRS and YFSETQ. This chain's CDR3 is CASTSLAGEADTQYF. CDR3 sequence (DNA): TGCGCCAGCACATCGTTAGCGGGAGAGGCAGATACGCAGTATTTT.

The CDR3 region is CASRRGTSTAFF. The CDR3 region has the DNA TGTGCCAGCAGGAGGGGGACTAGCACTGCGTTCTTC. The chain links TRBV6-6 to TRBJ2-1, with TRBD2 matching over 9 bases. Trimming removed 6 bases from V and 15 bases from J; junction bases left unmatched: 9. The CDR3 sequence is 12 residues long. Germline V gives CDR1 MNHNY, CDR2 SVGAGI (reference sequence).

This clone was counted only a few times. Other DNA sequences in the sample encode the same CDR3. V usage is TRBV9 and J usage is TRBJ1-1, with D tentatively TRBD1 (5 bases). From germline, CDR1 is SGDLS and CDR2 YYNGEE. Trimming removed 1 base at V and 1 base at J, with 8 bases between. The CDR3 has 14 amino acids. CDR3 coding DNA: TGTGCCAGCAGCGTAACTGGGGCGAACACTGAAGCTTTCTTT. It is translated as CASSVTGANTEAFF.

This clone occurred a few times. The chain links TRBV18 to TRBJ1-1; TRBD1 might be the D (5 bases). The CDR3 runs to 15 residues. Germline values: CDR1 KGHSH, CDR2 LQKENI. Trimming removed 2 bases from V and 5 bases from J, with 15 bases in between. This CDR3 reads CASSPFGATGTEAFF. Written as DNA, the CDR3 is TGTGCCAGCTCACCATTTGGGGCTACGGGTACTGAAGCTTTCTTT. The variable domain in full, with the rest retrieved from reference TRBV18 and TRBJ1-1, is NAGVMQNPRHLVRRRGQEARLRCSPMKGHSHVYWYRQLPEEGLKFMVYLQKENIIDESGMPKERFSAEFPKEGPSILRIQQVVRGDSAAYFCASSPFGATGTEAFFGQGTRLTVV.

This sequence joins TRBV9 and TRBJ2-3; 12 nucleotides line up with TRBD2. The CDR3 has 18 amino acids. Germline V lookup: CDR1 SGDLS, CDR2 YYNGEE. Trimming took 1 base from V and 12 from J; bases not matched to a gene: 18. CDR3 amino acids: CASSVSPGLAGGPSPQYF. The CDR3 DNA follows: TGTGCCAGCAGCGTATCCCCGGGGCTAGCGGGAGGGCCCAGTCCACAGTATTTT.